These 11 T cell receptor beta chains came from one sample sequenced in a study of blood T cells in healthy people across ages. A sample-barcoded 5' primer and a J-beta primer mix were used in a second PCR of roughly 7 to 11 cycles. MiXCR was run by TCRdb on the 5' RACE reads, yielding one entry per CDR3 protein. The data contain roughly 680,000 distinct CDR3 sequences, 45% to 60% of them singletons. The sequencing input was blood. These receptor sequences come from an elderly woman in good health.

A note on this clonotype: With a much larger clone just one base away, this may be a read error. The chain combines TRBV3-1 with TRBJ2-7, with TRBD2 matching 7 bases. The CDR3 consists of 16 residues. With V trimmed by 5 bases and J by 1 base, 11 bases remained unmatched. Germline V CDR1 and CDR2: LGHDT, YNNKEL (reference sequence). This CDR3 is CASSSSGGSRSYEQYF. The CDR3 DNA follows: TGTGCCAGCAGCAGCTCGGGGGGTAGCAGATCCTACGAGCAGTACTTC.

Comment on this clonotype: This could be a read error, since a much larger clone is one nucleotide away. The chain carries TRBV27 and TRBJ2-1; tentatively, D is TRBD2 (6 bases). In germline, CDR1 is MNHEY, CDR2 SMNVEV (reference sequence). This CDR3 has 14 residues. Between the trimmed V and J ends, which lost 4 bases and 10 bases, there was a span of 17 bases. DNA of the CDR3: TGTGCCAGCAGTTCAGCCGGGACTTCATACGAGCAGTTCTTC. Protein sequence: CASSSAGTSYEQFF.

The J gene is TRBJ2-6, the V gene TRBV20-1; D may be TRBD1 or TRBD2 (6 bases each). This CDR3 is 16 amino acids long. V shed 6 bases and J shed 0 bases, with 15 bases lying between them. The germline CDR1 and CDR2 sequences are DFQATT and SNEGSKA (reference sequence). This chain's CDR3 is CSAGGRRSSGANVLTF. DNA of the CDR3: TGCAGTGCCGGGGGCCGGAGAAGCTCTGGGGCCAACGTCCTGACTTTC.

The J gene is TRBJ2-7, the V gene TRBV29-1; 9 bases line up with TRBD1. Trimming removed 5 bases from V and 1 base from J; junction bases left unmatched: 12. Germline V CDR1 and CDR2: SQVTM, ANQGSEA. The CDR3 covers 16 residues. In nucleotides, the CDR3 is TGCAGCGTTCTGGGAGCCGGGACAGGGATTTCCTACGAGCAGTACTTC. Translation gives CSVLGAGTGISYEQYF.

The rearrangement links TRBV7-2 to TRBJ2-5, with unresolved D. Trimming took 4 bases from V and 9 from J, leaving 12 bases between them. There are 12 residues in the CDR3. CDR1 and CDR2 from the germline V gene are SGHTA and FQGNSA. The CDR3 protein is CASSSLTWSQYF. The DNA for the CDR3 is TGTGCCAGCAGCTCACTAACCTGGTCCCAGTACTTC.

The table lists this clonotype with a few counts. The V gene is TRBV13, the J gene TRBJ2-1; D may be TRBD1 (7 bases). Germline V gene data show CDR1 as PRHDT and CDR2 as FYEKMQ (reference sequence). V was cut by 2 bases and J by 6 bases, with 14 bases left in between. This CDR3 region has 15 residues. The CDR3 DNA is TGTGCCAGCAGCTTACCCCGGCAGGGGGGCAATGAGCAGTTCTTC. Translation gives CASSLPRQGGNEQFF.

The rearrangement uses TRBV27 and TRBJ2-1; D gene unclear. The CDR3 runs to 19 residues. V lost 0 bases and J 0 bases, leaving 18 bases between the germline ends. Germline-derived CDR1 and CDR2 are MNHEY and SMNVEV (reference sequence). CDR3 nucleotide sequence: TGTGCCAGCAGTTTATCTGGGTTATGGCGCTTGAGCTCCTACAATGAGCAGTTCTTC. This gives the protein CASSLSGLWRLSSYNEQFF.

CDR3 coding DNA: TGTGCCAGCAGTCCCCCGGGACAGACATGTACGCAGTATTTT. Its protein product is CASSPPGQTCTQYF. This rearrangement joins TRBV28 to TRBJ2-3; TRBD1 agrees at 7 bases. Trimming cost V 5 bases and J 8 bases; bases outside gene matches: 10. This CDR3 has 14 amino acids. Germline CDR1 MDHEN, CDR2 SYDVKM.

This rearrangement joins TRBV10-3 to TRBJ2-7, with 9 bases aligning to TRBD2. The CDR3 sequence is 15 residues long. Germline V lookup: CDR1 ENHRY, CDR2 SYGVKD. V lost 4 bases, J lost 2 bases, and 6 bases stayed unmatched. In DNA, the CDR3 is TGTGCCATCAGTGGAGGTAGCGGGGGAGCCTACGAGCAGTACTTC. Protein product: CAISGGSGGAYEQYF.

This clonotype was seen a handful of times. CDR3 amino acids: CAWSVMSSGNNEQFF. CDR3 DNA sequence: TGTGCCTGGAGTGTAATGTCTAGCGGAAACAATGAGCAGTTCTTC. The chain carries TRBV30 and TRBJ2-1, with 7 bases matching TRBD2. CDR1 GTSNPN and CDR2 SVGIG come from the germline V gene (reference sequence). The CDR3 is 15 residues long. V was pared by 0 bases and J by 5 bases, with 7 bases of the junction left unmatched.

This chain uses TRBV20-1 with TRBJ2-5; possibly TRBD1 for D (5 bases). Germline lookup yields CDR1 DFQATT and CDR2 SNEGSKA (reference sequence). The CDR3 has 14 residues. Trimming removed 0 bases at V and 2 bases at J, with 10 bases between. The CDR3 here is CSARDPHRQETQYF. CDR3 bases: TGCAGTGCTAGAGACCCCCACAGGCAAGAGACCCAGTACTTC.